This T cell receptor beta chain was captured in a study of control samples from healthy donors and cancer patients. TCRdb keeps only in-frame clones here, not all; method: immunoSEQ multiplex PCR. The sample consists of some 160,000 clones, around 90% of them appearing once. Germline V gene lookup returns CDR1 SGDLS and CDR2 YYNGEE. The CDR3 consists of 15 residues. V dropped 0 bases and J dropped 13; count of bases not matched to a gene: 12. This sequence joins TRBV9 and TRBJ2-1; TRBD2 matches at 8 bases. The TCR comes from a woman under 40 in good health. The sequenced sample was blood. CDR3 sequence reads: CASSVAPRAGESQFF. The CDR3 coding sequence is TGTGCCAGCAGCGTAGCGCCGCGAGCGGGAGAATCCCAGTTCTTC.